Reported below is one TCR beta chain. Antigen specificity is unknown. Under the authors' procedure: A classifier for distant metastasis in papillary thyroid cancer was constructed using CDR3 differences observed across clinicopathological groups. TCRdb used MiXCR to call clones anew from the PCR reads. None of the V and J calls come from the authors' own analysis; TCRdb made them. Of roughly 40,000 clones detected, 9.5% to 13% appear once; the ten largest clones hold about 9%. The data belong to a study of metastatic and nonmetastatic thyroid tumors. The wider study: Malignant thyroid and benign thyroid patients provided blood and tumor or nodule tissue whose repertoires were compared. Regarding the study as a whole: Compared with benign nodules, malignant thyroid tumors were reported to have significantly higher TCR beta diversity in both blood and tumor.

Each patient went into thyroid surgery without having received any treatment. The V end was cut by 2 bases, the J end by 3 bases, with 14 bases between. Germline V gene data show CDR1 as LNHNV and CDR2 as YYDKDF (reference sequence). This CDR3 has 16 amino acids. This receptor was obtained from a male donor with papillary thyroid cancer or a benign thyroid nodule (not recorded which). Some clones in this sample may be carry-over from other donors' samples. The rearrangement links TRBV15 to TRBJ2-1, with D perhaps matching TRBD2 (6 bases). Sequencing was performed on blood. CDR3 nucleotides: TGTGCCACCAGCAGAAAGATTGGACTAATCTACAATGAGCAGTTCTTC. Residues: CATSRKIGLIYNEQFF.